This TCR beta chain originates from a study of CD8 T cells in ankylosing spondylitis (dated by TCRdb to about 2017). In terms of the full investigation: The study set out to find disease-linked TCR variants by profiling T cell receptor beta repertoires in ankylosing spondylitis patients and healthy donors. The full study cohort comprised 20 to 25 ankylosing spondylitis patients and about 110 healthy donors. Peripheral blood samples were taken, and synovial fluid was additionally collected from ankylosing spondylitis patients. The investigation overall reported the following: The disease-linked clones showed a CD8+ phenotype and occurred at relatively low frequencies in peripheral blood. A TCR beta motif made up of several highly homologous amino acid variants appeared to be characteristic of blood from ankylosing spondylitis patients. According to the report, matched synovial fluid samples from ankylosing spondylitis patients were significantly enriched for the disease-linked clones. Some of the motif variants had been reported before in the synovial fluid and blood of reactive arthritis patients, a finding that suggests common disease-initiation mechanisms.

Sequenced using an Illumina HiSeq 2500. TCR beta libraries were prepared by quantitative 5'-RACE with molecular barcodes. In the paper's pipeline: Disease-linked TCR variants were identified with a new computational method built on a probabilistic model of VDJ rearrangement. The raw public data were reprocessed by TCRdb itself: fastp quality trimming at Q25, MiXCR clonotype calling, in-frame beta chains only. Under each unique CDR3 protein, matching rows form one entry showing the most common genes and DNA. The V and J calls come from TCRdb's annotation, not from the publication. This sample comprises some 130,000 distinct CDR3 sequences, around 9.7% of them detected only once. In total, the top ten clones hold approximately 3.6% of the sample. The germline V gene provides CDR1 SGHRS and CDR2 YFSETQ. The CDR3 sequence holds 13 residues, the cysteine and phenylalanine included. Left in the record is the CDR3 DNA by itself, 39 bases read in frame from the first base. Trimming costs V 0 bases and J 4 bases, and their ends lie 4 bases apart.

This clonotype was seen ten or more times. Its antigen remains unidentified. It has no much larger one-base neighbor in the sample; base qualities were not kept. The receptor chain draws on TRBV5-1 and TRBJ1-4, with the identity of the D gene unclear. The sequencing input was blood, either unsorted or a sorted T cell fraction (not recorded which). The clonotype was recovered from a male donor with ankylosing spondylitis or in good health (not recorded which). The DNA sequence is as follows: TGCGCCAGCAGCTTGGATGGTAATGAAAAACTGTTTTTT. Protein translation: CASSLDGNEKLFF.